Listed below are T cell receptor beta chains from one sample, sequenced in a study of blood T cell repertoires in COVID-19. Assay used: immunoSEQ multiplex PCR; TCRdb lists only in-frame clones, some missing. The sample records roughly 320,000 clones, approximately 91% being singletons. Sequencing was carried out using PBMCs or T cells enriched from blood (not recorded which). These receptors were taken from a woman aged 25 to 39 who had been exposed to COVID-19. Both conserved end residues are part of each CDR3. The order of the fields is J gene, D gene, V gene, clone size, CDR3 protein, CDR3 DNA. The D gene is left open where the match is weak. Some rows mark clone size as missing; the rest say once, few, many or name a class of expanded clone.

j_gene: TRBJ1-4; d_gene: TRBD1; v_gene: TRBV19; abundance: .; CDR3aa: CASTNRGRREKLFF; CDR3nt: TGTGCCAGTACTAACAGGGGGCGGCGGGAAAAACTGTTTTTT
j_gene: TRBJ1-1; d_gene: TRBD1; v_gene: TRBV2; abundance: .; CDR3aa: CARGTARDPYGTEAFF; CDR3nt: TGTGCCAGAGGGACAGCAAGAGATCCTTACGGCACTGAAGCTTTCTTT
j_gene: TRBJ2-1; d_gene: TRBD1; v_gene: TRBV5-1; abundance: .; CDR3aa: CASSFGQGAYNEQFF; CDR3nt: TGCGCCAGCAGCTTTGGGCAGGGGGCTTACAATGAGCAGTTCTTC
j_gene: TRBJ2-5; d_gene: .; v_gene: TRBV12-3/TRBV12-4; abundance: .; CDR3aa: CASSLRMLQTQYF; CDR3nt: TGTGCCAGCAGTTTGAGGATGCTTCAGACCCAGTACTTC
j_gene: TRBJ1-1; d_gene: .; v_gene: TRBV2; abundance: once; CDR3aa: CASRWQGNTEAFF; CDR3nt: TGTGCCAGCAGGTGGCAGGGGAACACTGAAGCTTTCTTT
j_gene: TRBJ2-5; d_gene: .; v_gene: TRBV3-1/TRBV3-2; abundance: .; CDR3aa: CASSHLLALQETQYF; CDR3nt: TGTGCCAGCAGCCATCTACTAGCCCTTCAAGAGACCCAGTACTTC
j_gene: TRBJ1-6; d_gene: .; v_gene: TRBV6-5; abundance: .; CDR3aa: CASSYQEGSPLHF; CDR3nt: TGTGCCAGCAGTTACCAGGAGGGTTCACCCCTCCACTTT
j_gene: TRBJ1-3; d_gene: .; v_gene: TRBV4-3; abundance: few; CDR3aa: CASSLILRSGNTIYF; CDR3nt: TGCGCCAGCAGTCTAATACTTCGATCTGGAAACACCATATATTTT
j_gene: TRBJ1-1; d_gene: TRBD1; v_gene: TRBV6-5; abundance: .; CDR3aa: CASRGTGLEAFF; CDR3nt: TGTGCCAGCAGAGGGACAGGCCTTGAAGCTTTCTTT
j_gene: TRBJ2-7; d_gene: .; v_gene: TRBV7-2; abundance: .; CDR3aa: CASRRDRRSYEQYF; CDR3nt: TGTGCCAGCAGGCGTGACAGACGGTCCTACGAGCAGTACTTC
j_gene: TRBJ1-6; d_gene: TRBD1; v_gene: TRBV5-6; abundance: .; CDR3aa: CASSSGDRVSPYNSPLHF; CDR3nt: TGTGCCAGCAGCTCCGGGGACAGAGTCTCTCCCTATAATTCACCCCTCCACTTT
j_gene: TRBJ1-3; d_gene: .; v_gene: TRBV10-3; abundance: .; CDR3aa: CAISEARVGSGNTIYF; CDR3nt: TGTGCCATCAGTGAGGCCAGGGTGGGCTCTGGAAACACCATATATTTT
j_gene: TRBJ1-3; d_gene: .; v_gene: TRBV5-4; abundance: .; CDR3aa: CASSSRGRPGGNTIYF; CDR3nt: TGTGCCAGCAGCTCGCGCGGCCGCCCCGGTGGAAACACCATATATTTT
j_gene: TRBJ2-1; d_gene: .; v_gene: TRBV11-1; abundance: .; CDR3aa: CASSQRGNEQFF; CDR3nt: TGTGCCAGCAGCCAAAGGGGAAATGAGCAGTTCTTC
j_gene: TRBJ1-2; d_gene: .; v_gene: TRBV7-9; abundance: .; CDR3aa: CASTMTGANYGYTF; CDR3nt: TGTGCCAGCACTATGACAGGAGCTAACTATGGCTACACCTTC
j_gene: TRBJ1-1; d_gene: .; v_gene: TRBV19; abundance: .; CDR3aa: CASSGRLNTEAFF; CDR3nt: TGTGCCAGTAGTGGCAGATTAAACACTGAAGCTTTCTTT
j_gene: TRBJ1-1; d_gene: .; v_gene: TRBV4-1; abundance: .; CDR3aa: CASTPGHRVTEAFF; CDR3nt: TGCGCCAGCACCCCCGGCCACAGGGTAACTGAAGCTTTCTTT
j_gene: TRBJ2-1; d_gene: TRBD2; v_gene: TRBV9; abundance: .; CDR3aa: CASSPRGSSGGIYNEQFF; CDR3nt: TGTGCCAGCAGCCCCAGGGGAAGTAGCGGGGGGATTTACAATGAGCAGTTCTTC
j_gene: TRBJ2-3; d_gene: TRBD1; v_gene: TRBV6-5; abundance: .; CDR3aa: CASTEGQESTDTQYF; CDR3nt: TGTGCCAGCACCGAAGGACAGGAGAGCACAGATACGCAGTATTTT
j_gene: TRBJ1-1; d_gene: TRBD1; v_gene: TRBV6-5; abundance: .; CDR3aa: CATLLGQGITEAFF; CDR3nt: TGTGCCACTCTGCTGGGACAGGGGATCACTGAAGCTTTCTTT
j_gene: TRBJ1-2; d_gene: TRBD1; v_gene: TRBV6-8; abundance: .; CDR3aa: CASRDRGRGNYGYTF; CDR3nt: TGTGCCAGCAGGGACAGGGGAAGGGGAAACTATGGCTACACCTTC
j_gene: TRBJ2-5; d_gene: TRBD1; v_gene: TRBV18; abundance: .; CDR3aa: CASSWGQILSETQYF; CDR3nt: TGTGCCAGCTCATGGGGACAGATCTTGTCAGAGACCCAGTACTTC
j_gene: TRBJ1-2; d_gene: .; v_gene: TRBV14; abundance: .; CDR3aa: CASSRVRDIYGYTF; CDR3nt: TGTGCCAGCAGCCGGGTCCGGGACATCTATGGCTACACCTTC
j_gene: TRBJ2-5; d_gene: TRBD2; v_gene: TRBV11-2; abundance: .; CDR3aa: CASSLGAGGGETQYF; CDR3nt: TGTGCCAGCAGCTTAGGAGCGGGGGGCGGGGAGACCCAGTACTTC
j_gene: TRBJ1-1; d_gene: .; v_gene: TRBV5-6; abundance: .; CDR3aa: CASSLGFGTEAFF; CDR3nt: TGTGCCAGCAGCTTGGGGTTCGGCACTGAAGCTTTCTTT
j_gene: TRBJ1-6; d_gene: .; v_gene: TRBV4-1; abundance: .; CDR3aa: CASSQDRSSPLHF; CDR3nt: TGCGCCAGCAGCCAAGACCGTAGTTCACCCCTCCACTTT
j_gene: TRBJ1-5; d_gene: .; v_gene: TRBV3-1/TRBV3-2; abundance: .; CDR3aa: CASSWTGNQPQHF; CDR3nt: TGTGCCAGCAGCTGGACAGGCAATCAGCCCCAGCATTTT
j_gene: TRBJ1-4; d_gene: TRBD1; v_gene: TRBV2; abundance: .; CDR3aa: CASKQGASGNEKLFF; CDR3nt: TGTGCCAGCAAGCAGGGGGCATCGGGTAATGAAAAACTGTTTTTT
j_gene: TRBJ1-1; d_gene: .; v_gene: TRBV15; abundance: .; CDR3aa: CATSPRGGRVNTEAFF; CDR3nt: TGTGCCACCAGCCCCCGGGGTGGACGTGTGAACACTGAAGCTTTCTTT
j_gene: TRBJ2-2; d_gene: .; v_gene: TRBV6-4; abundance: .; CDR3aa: CASRASVNTGELFF; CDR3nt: TGTGCCAGCAGGGCTAGCGTGAACACCGGGGAGCTGTTTTTT
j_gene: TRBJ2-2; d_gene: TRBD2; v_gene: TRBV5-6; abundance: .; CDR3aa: CASSFASGGAGELFF; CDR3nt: TGTGCCAGCAGCTTCGCTAGCGGGGGGGCCGGGGAGCTGTTTTTT
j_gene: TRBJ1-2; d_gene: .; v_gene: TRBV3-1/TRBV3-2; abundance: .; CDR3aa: CASSHFGRVGNGYTF; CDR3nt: TGTGCCAGCAGCCATTTCGGCAGGGTGGGGAATGGCTACACCTTC
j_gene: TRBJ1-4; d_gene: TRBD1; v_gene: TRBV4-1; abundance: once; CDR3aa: CASRRDRDGEKLFF; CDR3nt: TGCGCCAGCAGGCGGGACAGGGATGGAGAAAAACTGTTTTTT
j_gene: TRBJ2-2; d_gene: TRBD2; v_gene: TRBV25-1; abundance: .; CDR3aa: CASSEMRGARYTGELFF; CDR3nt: TGTGCCAGCAGTGAAATGCGGGGGGCTCGTTACACCGGGGAGCTGTTTTTT
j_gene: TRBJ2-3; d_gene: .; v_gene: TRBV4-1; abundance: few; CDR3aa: CASSPQGQWGTDTQYF; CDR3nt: TGCGCCAGCAGCCCACAGGGACAATGGGGCACAGATACGCAGTATTTT
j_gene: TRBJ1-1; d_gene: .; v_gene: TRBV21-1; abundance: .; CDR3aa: CASLTGGNTEAFF; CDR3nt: TGTGCCAGCTTGACAGGGGGGAACACTGAAGCTTTCTTT
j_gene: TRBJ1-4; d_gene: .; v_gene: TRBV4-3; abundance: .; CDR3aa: CASSQDHGNEKLFF; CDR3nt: TGCGCCAGCAGCCAAGATCACGGGAATGAAAAACTGTTTTTT
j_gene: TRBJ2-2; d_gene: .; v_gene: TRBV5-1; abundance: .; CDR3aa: CASSSNTGELFF; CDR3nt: TGCGCCAGCAGCTCTAACACCGGGGAGCTGTTTTTT
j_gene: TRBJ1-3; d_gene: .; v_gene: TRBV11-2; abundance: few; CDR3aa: CASSPGTQSSGNTIYF; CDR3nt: TGTGCCAGCAGCCCTGGGACTCAAAGCTCTGGAAACACCATATATTTT
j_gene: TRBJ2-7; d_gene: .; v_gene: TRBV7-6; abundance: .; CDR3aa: CTSWPTYEQYF; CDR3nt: TGTACCTCTTGGCCAACCTACGAGCAGTACTTC
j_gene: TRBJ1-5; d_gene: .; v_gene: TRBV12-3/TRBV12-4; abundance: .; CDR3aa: CASRYSNQPQHF; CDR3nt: TGTGCCAGCAGATATAGCAATCAGCCCCAGCATTTT
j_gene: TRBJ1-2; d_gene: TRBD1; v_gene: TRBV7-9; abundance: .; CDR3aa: CASSTRTGFGYTF; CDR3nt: TGTGCCAGCAGCACCCGGACAGGGTTTGGCTACACCTTC
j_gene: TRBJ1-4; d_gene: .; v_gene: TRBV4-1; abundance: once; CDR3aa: CASSLQLAATNEKLFF; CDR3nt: TGCGCCAGCAGCCTCCAACTAGCCGCAACTAATGAAAAACTGTTTTTT
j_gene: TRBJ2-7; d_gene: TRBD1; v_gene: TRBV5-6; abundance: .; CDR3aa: CASSYRRRQGLGLAYEQYF; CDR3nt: TGTGCCAGCAGCTACCGACGGAGACAGGGATTGGGATTAGCCTACGAGCAGTACTTC
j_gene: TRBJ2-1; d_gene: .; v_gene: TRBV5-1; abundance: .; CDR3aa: CASSLNARNNEQFF; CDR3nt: TGCGCCAGCAGCTTGAACGCGCGAAACAATGAGCAGTTCTTC
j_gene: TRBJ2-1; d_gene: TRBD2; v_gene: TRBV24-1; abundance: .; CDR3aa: CATSDPSGGEQFF; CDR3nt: TGTGCCACCAGTGATCCAAGCGGGGGGGAGCAGTTCTTC
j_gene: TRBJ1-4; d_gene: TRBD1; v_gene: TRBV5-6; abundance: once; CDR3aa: CASSFTGGLTNEKLFF; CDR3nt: TGTGCCAGCAGCTTCACAGGGGGTTTAACTAATGAAAAACTGTTTTTT
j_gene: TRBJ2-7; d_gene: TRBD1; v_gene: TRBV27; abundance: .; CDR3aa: CASSLSQQGAWDEQYF; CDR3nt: TGTGCCAGCAGTTTATCACAACAGGGGGCTTGGGACGAGCAGTACTTC
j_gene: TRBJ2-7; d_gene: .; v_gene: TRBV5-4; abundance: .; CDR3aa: CASSLFPQEQYF; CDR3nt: TGTGCCAGCAGCTTGTTCCCACAGGAGCAGTACTTC
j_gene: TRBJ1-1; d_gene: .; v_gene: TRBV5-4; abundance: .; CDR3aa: CASSWGERTAEAFF; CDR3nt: TGTGCCAGCAGCTGGGGGGAGAGGACGGCTGAAGCTTTCTTT
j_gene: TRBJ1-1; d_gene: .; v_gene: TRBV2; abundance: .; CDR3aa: CASSVEALNTEAFF; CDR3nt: TGTGCCAGCAGTGTGGAGGCCCTGAACACTGAAGCTTTCTTT
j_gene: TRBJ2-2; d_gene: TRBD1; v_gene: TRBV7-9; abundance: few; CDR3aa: CASSRDRANTGELFF; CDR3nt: TGTGCCAGCAGCCGGGACAGAGCGAACACCGGGGAGCTGTTTTTT
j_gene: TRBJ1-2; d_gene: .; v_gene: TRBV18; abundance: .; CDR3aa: CASSPLTGPGGYTF; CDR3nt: TGTGCCAGCTCCCCTTTAACAGGGCCGGGCGGCTACACCTTC
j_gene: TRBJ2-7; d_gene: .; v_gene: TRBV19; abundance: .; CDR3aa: CASSIGSAYEQYF; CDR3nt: TGTGCCAGTAGTATCGGCAGCGCCTACGAGCAGTACTTC